The entry that follows covers one TCR beta chain sequence. Its binding antigen is unknown. Base qualities are not recorded, but no much larger clone differs from it by a single base. The junction shows trimming of 1 base on V and 2 bases on J, plus 5 bases between the germline ends. CDR1 and CDR2, looked up from the germline V gene, are SGHTA and FQGTGA. Measured from the cysteine to the phenylalanine, the CDR3 is 14 residues long. The entry retains the CDR3 DNA only, 42 bases that are in frame from base 1. The sample belongs to a study of shared clonotypes between healthy human individuals (dated by TCRdb to about 2020). For the wider study: Three men and two women, aged 18 to 49 years, made up the cohort. For each donor, CD4 naive and CD4 memory were each run on three plates, CD8 naive on two plates, and CD8 memory on one plate. To estimate repertoire size and how much clonotype sharing occurs between individuals, the study deeply sequenced the blood TCR repertoires of 4 to 6 healthy adults. To increase sequencing depth and limit assay-specific biases, TCR repertoire library preparation and sequencing were carried out by different laboratories using diverse techniques. Leukapheresis yielded between about 0.85 and 9 billion PBMCs per donor.

Using the deep immunoSEQ assay, TCR CDR3 regions were amplified from genomic DNA by multiplex PCR. For each cell subset, the extracted genomic DNA was distributed evenly across all wells of several immunoSEQ 96-well plates, and each plate served as one replicate. For sorted subsets, each replicate PCR was loaded with 200 ng genomic DNA, equivalent to 32,000 or so T cell genomes. Purified libraries were measured with a Qubit 3.0 fluorometer, size-checked on a Bioanalyzer 2100, and measured again with the KAPA Library Quantification kit. Every immunoSEQ 96-well plate was sequenced on a dedicated single-read 150-cycle Illumina NextSeq 550 flow cell. The authors' pipeline ran thus. Because the immunoSEQ output included only junctional sequences and no quality scores, the filtering could not be the same as the filtering used for full-length reads. Sequences were annotated with PyIR, a Python wrapper for IgBLAST v1.9, using IMGT germline references to assign V/J genes and CDR3. Any read was removed if the V/J assignment was weak (E-value above 1e-6), the CDR3 was missing, or the read contained stop codons, out-of-frame junctions, or ambiguous translated residues. V3J clonotypes were defined as sequences sharing the same inferred V gene, J gene, and CDR3 amino acid sequence. The percentage overlap between two repertoires was calculated by dividing the number of shared unique clonotypes by the size of the smaller repertoire. RTK rarefaction, the Chao1 estimator, and Recon v2.1 estimates of unobserved clonotypes were used to assess repertoire richness. For all TCRbeta clonotypes obtained by the gDNA method from four donors, generation probabilities were computed with OLGA. Entries here come from immuneACCESS through TCRdb and include only in-frame sequences with V and J called. Some clones fail to appear in such tables; in the studies checked, an unresolved V gene covers under half of the shortfall, and the cause of the remainder is unknown. The V and J calls and clone size were taken over from that table, and D and trimming were inferred from the DNA. The sample profile shows about 610,000 clones; 95% to 96% of them were found once. Approximately 0.1% of the sample is in the top ten clones.

CD8 naive samples were obtained by positive selection for CCR7 among CD45RO-negative cells, yielding a CD45RA+CCR7+ population from which TemRA cells were excluded. The donors were healthy, HIV-negative adults with no recently reported acute infections or vaccinations. All donors were Caucasian adults living in Nashville, Tennessee, USA. Blood was obtained by leukapheresis, after which PBMCs were separated by Ficoll-Histopaque density gradient centrifugation and cryopreserved in liquid nitrogen vapor phase. Analytical flow cytometry was used to check the purity and quantity of every magnetically sorted T cell population. Genomic DNA was isolated from every sorted fraction and measured by UV absorbance on a Nanodrop 2000c. Broader findings and caveats from the paper: About 4.5% of naive CD4, 3.5% of naive CD8, 2% to 2.5% of memory CD4, and 0.35% to 0.4% of memory CD8 clonotypes were shared across a few donors. Only blood was sampled, and tissue TCR repertoires likely differ from those in blood. Because the study included only a small number of donors, the genetic and exposure-history diversity represented was limited. Higher generation probabilities were observed for clonotypes shared by all four sorted-subset donors than for non-shared clonotypes. Naive subsets generally had larger estimated clonotype richness than memory subsets. Pairwise subsampling indicated that sequencing depth was expected to affect the degree of clonotype sharing among donors. Even with the large sequencing depth, rarefaction of the sorted-subset datasets indicated that sequencing was incomplete.

Sequenced input: naive CD8+ T cells sorted from blood. This specimen's cell subset or site label, per the study, means: CD45RA+CCR7+. The sequence joins TRBV7-3 to TRBJ2-2; no D gene call is confident. This clonotype was sampled from a woman aged 25 to 39 in good health. The CDR3 protein sequence reads: CASSLNQNTGELFF. Read as DNA, the sequence is TGTGCCAGCAGCTTAAATCAAAACACCGGGGAGCTGTTTTTT.